These T cell receptor beta chains were read from a single sample in a study of T cell changes during pregnancy in multiple sclerosis. TCRdb's table, derived via immunoSEQ multiplex PCR, lists solely in-frame clones and lacks some. The sample records tens of thousands of clones, 75% to 95% being singletons. Material: peripheral blood, obtained before pregnancy. The source of these receptors is a female donor with multiple sclerosis, enrolled in a pregnancy study. The CDR3 runs from the conserved cysteine through the conserved F or W. A D gene is named only where the DNA matches it firmly. Only some rows state a clone size, as once, few, many or a class for expanded clones.

D gene	V gene	clone size	J gene	CDR3 DNA	CDR3 protein
-	TRBV18	-	TRBJ1-2	TGTGCCAGCTCACCACTTACACCAATCTATGGCTACACCTTC	CASSPLTPIYGYTF
-	TRBV4-1	-	TRBJ2-2	TGCGCCAGCAGCCAAGTAGTCTTGAACACCGGGGAGCTGTTTTTT	CASSQVVLNTGELFF
TRBD1	TRBV7-9	once	TRBJ1-3	TGTGCCAGCAGTTCAACCGGACAGGGCCTGTCTGGAAACACCATATATTTT	CASSSTGQGLSGNTIYF
-	TRBV5-1	-	TRBJ2-1	TGCGCCAGCAGCTTTGACAGCTACAATGAGCAGTTCTTC	CASSFDSYNEQFF
TRBD2	TRBV2	few	TRBJ2-3	TGTGCCAGCAGTGAAGTAGGACTAGCGGGGGATACGCAGTATTTT	CASSEVGLAGDTQYF
TRBD2	TRBV27	-	TRBJ2-7	TGTGCCAGCAGTTTATTCCCAATACTAGCGGGGGGGCCGCGGGAGCAGTACTTC	CASSLFPILAGGPREQYF
TRBD1	TRBV11-2	-	TRBJ1-3	TGTGCCAGCAGCTACCAGGGGGCAGCGGGAAACACCATATATTTT	CASSYQGAAGNTIYF
TRBD2	TRBV2	-	TRBJ2-1	TGTGCCAGCAGCCCAGGGCTAGCGGGGGAGCTCTCCTACAATGAGCAGTTCTTC	CASSPGLAGELSYNEQFF
-	TRBV5-1	-	TRBJ2-2	TGCGCCAGCAGCTTGGGTAGCGGGAACACCGGGGAGCTGTTTTTT	CASSLGSGNTGELFF
-	TRBV6-5	-	TRBJ2-2	TGTGCCAGCAAGAGTTCCGCCGGGTACACCGGGGAGCTGTTTTTT	CASKSSAGYTGELFF
-	TRBV9	-	TRBJ2-7	TGTGCCAGCAGCCCCGACATGGGGAGAGTCGGCTACGAGCAGTACTTC	CASSPDMGRVGYEQYF
TRBD2	TRBV28	-	TRBJ2-1	TGTGCCAGCAGTTTTACCCTAGCGGGCTACAATGAGCAGTTCTTC	CASSFTLAGYNEQFF
-	TRBV15	-	TRBJ2-7	TGTGCCACCAGCAGTAGTGGAACGGGGTCCTACGAGCAGTACTTC	CATSSSGTGSYEQYF
TRBD2	TRBV5-1	once	TRBJ2-4	TGCGCCAGCAGCCTCCGTGAAGCGGGGATAAAAAACATTCAGTACTTC	CASSLREAGIKNIQYF
TRBD2	TRBV18	-	TRBJ2-1	TGTGCCAGCTCACCACCATTTCGGCTAGCGGGGAACAATGAGCAGTTCTTC	CASSPPFRLAGNNEQFF
-	TRBV18	-	TRBJ2-7	TGTGCCAGCTCGACCTCTCCGCAGGTAGACTACGAGCAGTACTTC	CASSTSPQVDYEQYF
-	TRBV2	few	TRBJ1-2	TGTGCCAGCAGTGCACAGGTCTCTGGGTATGGCTACACCTTC	CASSAQVSGYGYTF
TRBD1	TRBV9	-	TRBJ1-1	TGTGCCAGCAGCGTAGTGACAGGGGACGGGATCGCTGAAGCTTTCTTT	CASSVVTGDGIAEAFF
TRBD2	TRBV4-1	-	TRBJ2-7	TGCGCCAGCAGCCAAGACCCGGGAGGCGACTACGAGCAGTACTTC	CASSQDPGGDYEQYF
-	TRBV7-3	-	TRBJ2-4	TGTGCCAGCAGCCCATCCCCCCTGGACAAAGCCCTAGCCAAAAACATTCAGTACTTC	CASSPSPLDKALAKNIQYF
TRBD2	TRBV18	-	TRBJ2-7	TGTGCCAGCTCAGCAACTAGCGGGGCTTACGAGCAGTACTTC	CASSATSGAYEQYF
-	TRBV9	-	TRBJ2-7	TGTGCCAGCAGCGAACGACAGGACCCCTACTACGAGCAGTACTTC	CASSERQDPYYEQYF
-	TRBV5-5	-	TRBJ1-1	TGTGCCAGCAGCTTCATCCAGACAGAAGCTTTCTTT	CASSFIQTEAFF
-	TRBV6-5	-	TRBJ2-7	TGTGCCAGCAGTTACAATCGGCGGGATCACGAGCAGTACTTC	CASSYNRRDHEQYF
TRBD1	TRBV19	-	TRBJ1-1	TGTGCCAGTAGTAGACAGGGGGCGCCGAACACTGAAGCTTTCTTT	CASSRQGAPNTEAFF
TRBD2	TRBV19	-	TRBJ2-3	TGTGCCAGTAGGGGACTAGCGGGAGGGCCGCTTGCAGATACGCAGTATTTT	CASRGLAGGPLADTQYF
-	TRBV7-9	-	TRBJ1-1	TGTGCCAGCAGCTTATCGTCGGGGAAAACTGAAGCTTTCTTT	CASSLSSGKTEAFF
-	TRBV6-5	-	TRBJ2-7	TGTGCCAGCAGTTCGACTTTCACTAGCAAGAACGAGCAGTACTTC	CASSSTFTSKNEQYF